The sequence of this T cell receptor (beta chain) was determined in a study of blood T cells in healthy people across ages. It was with a sample-barcoded 5' primer and a J-beta primer mix that a second PCR of roughly 6 to 12 cycles was run. TCRdb re-derived calls from the 5' RACE reads in MiXCR, one entry per CDR3 protein. The data hold some 860,000 distinct CDR3 sequences, with roughly three fifths observed a single time. The germline V gene encodes CDR1 ENHRY and CDR2 SYGVKD. Trimming removed 10 bases at V and 2 bases at J, with 11 bases between. The CDR3 sequence is 12 residues long. Sample donors were healthy Caucasian individuals that came from Russia, aged roughly 6 to 90. A single count supports this clonotype.

The receptor's source is a man in his forties or fifties in good health. The sequencing sample was made of blood. This chain connects TRBV10-3 to TRBJ1-1; the D gene is possibly TRBD1 (5 bases). CDR3 residues: CANQGINTEAFF. CDR3 sequence (DNA): TGTGCCAACCAGGGTATTAACACTGAAGCTTTCTTT.